Sequencing of this T cell receptor beta chain was carried out in a study of T cells in Graves' hyperthyroidism and ophthalmopathy. This CDR3 has 15 residues. The germline gives CDR1 LNHNV, CDR2 YYDKDF (reference sequence). Trimming took 0 bases from V and 7 from J; bases not matched to a gene: 2. The investigators amplified TCR beta CDR3 regions from RNA transcripts. The HTBI primer set drove a first-round RT-PCR of the TCR CDR3. TCRdb passed the multiplex PCR reads through MiXCR, listing each CDR3 protein once. The sample records 600,000 to 900,000 distinct CDR3 sequences, less than 20% being singletons.

Sequencing used blood. This TCR derives from a man aged 18 to 29 with Graves' hyperthyroidism. V gene TRBV15 combines with J gene TRBJ1-4; 10 nucleotides align to TRBD1. The CDR3 sequence is CATSRDRTGGEKLFF. The DNA for the CDR3 is TGTGCCACCAGCAGAGATCGGACAGGGGGTGAAAAACTGTTTTTT. Filled out from reference TRBV15 and TRBJ1-4, the complete variable domain reads DAMVIQNPRYQVTQFGKPVTLSCSQTLNHNVMYWYQQKSSQAPKLLFHYYDKDFNNEADTPDNFQSRRPNTSFCFLDIRSPGLGDTAMYLCATSRDRTGGEKLFFGSGTQLSVL.